This TCR beta chain originates from a study of human CD8 memory T cell subsets (dated by TCRdb to about 2020). Describing the broader study: To assess how stem-like (TSTEM), progenitor exhausted-like (TPEX) and effector memory CD8+ T cell subsets are clonally related, the TCRbeta repertoires of these three subsets were compared. Over 5 donors each provided TSTEM, TPEX and effector memory subsets, from which TCRbeta repertoires were obtained.

Sequencer: NextSeq 550. A Human TCR Profiling Kit was used to prepare UMI-labeled 5' RACE TCRbeta libraries. Every TCRbeta library was prepared in parallel, with the same number of PCR cycles used for all of the libraries. The authors' pipeline ran thus. The number of functional CDR3beta clonotypes in each TCRbeta library ranged from roughly 2,800 to 18,000. UMI extraction and consensus assembly used MIGEC 1.2.9, requiring at least three reads per UMI. MiXCR 3.0.3 was used to extract in-frame CDR3beta repertoires. Diversity metrics were computed in VDJtools 1.2.1 after downsampling each sample to 42,000 randomly selected UMIs. For each sample pair, the repertoire overlap metrics D, R and F2 were calculated in VDJtools using the top 3,000 clones. TCRdb reprocessed the reads, reporting each CDR3 protein sequence once and no DNA. TCRdb assigned the V and J calls; the authors' analysis was not used. The sample table on file contains around 10,000 distinct CDR3 sequences. The ten most abundant clones make up over 14% of the sample.

From the cysteine up to the phenylalanine, the CDR3 has a length of 14 residues. The entry carries no DNA sequence. Sequences MGHRA (CDR1) and YSYEKL (CDR2) are obtained from the germline V gene. Stem-like memory CD8+ T cells (TSTEM) were defined as CCR7+ PD-1- TIGIT- cells. Density gradient separation was used to isolate peripheral blood mononuclear cells from healthy donor buffy coats. The study enriched total CD8+ T cells through negative magnetic separation using EasySep or MojoSort CD8+ T cell isolation kits. For each subset, total RNA was extracted using an RNeasy Mini Kit from duplicate vials of 150,000 sorted CD8+ T cells. PBMCs were used either fresh or after being cryopreserved in fetal bovine serum containing roughly 10% DMSO. Fluorescence-activated cell sorting on a FACSAria III was used to sort CD8+ T cell subsets to purity. Turning to this clonotype: Its recognized antigen is unknown.

What the research found in general, with its limitations: The stem-like TSTEM and TPEX subsets each shared clonotypes with effector memory cells, but the TSTEM and TPEX repertoires had minimal overlap with each other, suggesting distinct antigen spectra. Sequencing was limited to TCRbeta chains, and the repertoire comparisons were based on a handful of donors analyzed with paired t-tests and Bonferroni correction. Greater repertoire diversity in TSTEM than in TPEX subsets was suggested by Chao1 estimates, potentially reflecting a broader range of specificities. Normalized Shannon-Wiener diversity was similarly high in the TSTEM and TPEX subsets, while the effector memory subsets were comparatively less diverse.

The chain is encoded by TRBV4-1 joined to TRBJ1-1. The specimen sequenced was CD8+ stem-like memory T cells (TSCM and TCM) sorted from PBMCs. Taken with the paper, the label for cell subset or site translates to: stem-like memory CD8 T cells (TSTEM), CCR7+ PD-1- TIGIT-. The clonotype originates from a human donor in good health. The CDR3 amino acid sequence is: CASSSIGENTEAFF.